The 10 T cell receptor beta chains given below trace back to one sample, sequenced in a study of T cells after yellow fever vaccination. TCRdb called the 5' RACE reads again in MiXCR, with one record for every CDR3 protein. The table records 300,000 to 400,000 distinct CDR3 sequences, 6.2% of them present only once. Sample: PBMCs, taken 5 days after the yellow fever booster vaccination. The receptor source for this set is a man in his thirties or forties who received the YFV17D yellow fever vaccine.

The chain combines TRBV7-2 with TRBJ1-2; weak D call: TRBD1 (5 bases). From germline, CDR1 is SGHTA and CDR2 FQGNSA. V dropped 5 bases and J dropped 8 bases, with 24 bases sitting between them. The CDR3 extends over 16 amino acids. The chain's CDR3 is CASSLSTASGGHGYTF. DNA for the CDR3: TGTGCCAGCAGCCTATCGACAGCCTCGGGGGGTCACGGCTACACCTTC.

The chain is built from TRBV5-5 and TRBJ1-5; weak D call: TRBD1 (6 bases). Germline CDR1 reads SGHKS; CDR2 reads YYEKEE (reference sequence). CDR3 length: 15 amino acids. Trimming took off 5 bases at V and 5 bases at J, with 17 bases between the two ends. The CDR3 region is CASSLGGWWDQPQHF. The CDR3 DNA sequence: TGTGCCAGCAGTCTAGGGGGGTGGTGGGATCAGCCCCAGCATTTT. Drawing the rest from reference TRBV5-5 and TRBJ1-5, the complete variable domain is DAGVTQSPTHLIKTRGQQVTLRCSPISGHKSVSWYQQVLGQGPQFIFQYYEKEERGRGNFPDRFSARQFPNYSSELNVNALLLGDSALYLCASSLGGWWDQPQHFGDGTRLSIL.

This clonotype has at least ten counts. The gene calls are TRBV7-2 and TRBJ2-1; D remains ambiguous. The CDR3 covers 16 residues. Trimming took off 3 bases at V and 1 base at J, with 13 bases between the two ends. Germline-derived CDR1 and CDR2 are SGHTA and FQGNSA. The CDR3 loop reads CASSLFTATSYNEQFF. The CDR3 coding sequence is TGTGCCAGCAGCTTGTTCACAGCCACATCCTACAATGAGCAGTTCTTC.

V is TRBV20-1 and J is TRBJ2-3; 8 nucleotides agree with TRBD1. After removal of 3 bases from V and 5 bases from J, the junction contained 10 bases not matched to a gene. The CDR3 spans 15 residues. Per germline, CDR1 DFQATT and CDR2 SNEGSKA (reference sequence). In DNA form, the CDR3 reads TGCAGTGCTAGTCCCCGACAGGGGATTGGAGATACGCAGTATTTT. Its translation is CSASPRQGIGDTQYF.

This clonotype was observed many times. V is TRBV7-9 and J is TRBJ2-7, with TRBD2 identical over 8 bases. CDR3 length: 16 residues. The V gene end was trimmed by 1 base and the J gene end by 0 bases; junction bases not matched to a gene: 5. In germline, CDR1 is SEHNR, CDR2 FQNEAQ (reference sequence). The CDR3 is CASSLGLAGSSYEQYF. The CDR3 nucleotides are TGTGCCAGCAGCTTAGGGCTAGCGGGCAGCTCCTACGAGCAGTACTTC. Looking up the rest from reference TRBV7-9 and TRBJ2-7 gives the full variable domain: DTGVSQNPRHKITKRGQNVTFRCDPISEHNRLYWYRQTLGQGPEFLTYFQNEAQLEKSRLLSDRFSAERPKGSFSTLEIQRTEQGDSAMYLCASSLGLAGSSYEQYFGPGTRLTVT.

This clonotype has at least ten counts. The chain employs TRBV7-2 and TRBJ2-7, with D hard to call. The ends were cut back, 5 bases at V and 2 bases at J, with 13 bases in the middle. Germline V gene lookup returns CDR1 SGHTA and CDR2 FQGNSA. This CDR3 region has 14 residues. The CDR3 reads CASSPLRAPYEQYF. In DNA, the CDR3 is TGTGCCAGCAGCCCACTCCGGGCCCCCTACGAGCAGTACTTC.

There are a few counts of this clonotype. V and J are TRBV24-1 and TRBJ2-1; 8 positions agree with TRBD1. V dropped 8 bases and J dropped 0; count of bases not matched to a gene: 2. CDR1 and CDR2 (germline): KGHDR, SFDVKD. The CDR3 is 14 amino acids. DNA for the CDR3: TGTGCCACCAAGGGGACAGGCTCCTACAATGAGCAGTTCTTC. It codes for CATKGTGSYNEQFF.

This clonotype came up many times. The rearrangement uses TRBV6-1 and TRBJ2-7, with 7 nucleotides matching TRBD1. The J segment lost 1 base and the V segment lost 5 bases, leaving 2 bases of the junction unmatched. The CDR3 has 13 amino acids. CDR1 and CDR2 from the germline V gene are MNHNS and SASEGT. Written as DNA, the CDR3 is TGTGCCAGCAGTCGACAGGGATCCTACGAGCAGTACTTC. The encoded protein is CASSRQGSYEQYF.

This clonotype was seen only a few times. The rearrangement links TRBV7-9 to TRBJ1-4, with D possibly TRBD1 on 5 matching bases. Per germline, CDR1 SEHNR and CDR2 FQNEAQ (reference sequence). This CDR3 comprises 16 residues. Between the trimmed V and J ends, which lost 6 bases and 5 bases, there was a span of 19 bases. The CDR3 sequence: CASSATLGGQNEKLFF. The CDR3 DNA reads as TGTGCCAGCAGTGCCACCCTCGGGGGTCAGAATGAAAAACTGTTTTTT.

The rearrangement uses TRBV19 and TRBJ1-5; D might be TRBD1 (5 bases). Looked up from germline, CDR1 is LNHDA and CDR2 is SQIVND (reference sequence). This CDR3 is built from 15 residues. Trimming pared 9 bases from V and 7 bases from J, leaving 22 bases between. CDR3 DNA sequence: TGTGCCAGCCTCGGCCTTTACAGGTCAGGGCAGCCCCAGCATTTT. Its translation: CASLGLYRSGQPQHF.